The 6 T cell receptor beta chains presented below share a single source sample, sequenced in a study of blood T cell repertoires in COVID-19. Generated by immunoSEQ multiplex PCR, the TCRdb table keeps only in-frame clones and is missing some. This table holds around 200,000 clones, 85% found once. The sequencing sample was made of peripheral blood. All receptors derive from a person between 70 and 80 years old with COVID-19, enrolled during active disease.

This clone has only one observation. The V gene is TRBV2, the J gene TRBJ1-4; 9 bases agree with TRBD1. V lost 4 bases and J lost 7; bases outside the gene matches: 10. Germline V gives CDR1 SNHLY, CDR2 FYNNEI. The CDR3 sequence is 16 residues long. In nucleotides, the CDR3 is TGTGCCAGCAGTGGATCCCTCGGGACAGGGACTGAAAAACTGTTTTTT. The encoded protein is CASSGSLGTGTEKLFF.

This clone was counted once. The V and J genes are TRBV10-3 and TRBJ1-3; unclear D gene. This CDR3 comprises 14 residues. The V gene lost 0 bases and the J gene lost 4 bases, with 7 bases spanning the gap. Germline CDR1 is ENHRY and CDR2 is SYGVKD. CDR3 sequence (DNA): TGTGCCATCAGTGAGTCTCCGACAGGAAACACCATATATTTT. This sequence encodes CAISESPTGNTIYF.

The gene calls are TRBV7-2 and TRBJ2-2; the D gene is possibly TRBD2 (5 bases). The CDR3 is 14 amino acids. Trimming left V 5 bases short and J 5 bases short, with 12 bases between. CDR1 SGHTA and CDR2 FQGNSA come from the germline V gene. The CDR3 region is CASSRSGGTGELFF. DNA for the CDR3: TGTGCCAGCAGCCGCTCTGGCGGGACCGGGGAGCTGTTTTTT. The entire variable domain, with the rest obtained from reference TRBV7-2 and TRBJ2-2, is as follows: GAGVSQSPSNKVTEKGKDVELRCDPISGHTALYWYRQSLGQGLEFLIYFQGNSAPDKSGLPSDRFSAERTGGSVSTLTIQRTQQEDSAVYLCASSRSGGTGELFFGEGSRLTVL.

The gene calls are TRBV7-3 and TRBJ2-1; D is undetermined. Germline CDR1 is SGHTA and CDR2 is FQGTGA. Trimming stripped 0 bases from V and 9 bases from J, with 12 bases between. The CDR3 contains 14 residues. DNA of the CDR3: TGTGCCAGCAGCTTAACTCCCTCTTCGGGTGAGCAGTTCTTC. Encoded protein: CASSLTPSSGEQFF.

The chain uses TRBV28 and TRBJ2-3; maybe TRBD2 (6 bases). This CDR3 spans 16 amino acids. V lost 2 bases to trimming and J lost 0 bases, with 12 bases between them. From germline, CDR1 is MDHEN and CDR2 SYDVKM. The CDR3 protein is CASSLAGQTSTDTQYF. CDR3 DNA sequence: TGTGCCAGCAGTTTAGCGGGGCAGACTAGCACAGATACGCAGTATTTT.

The V and J genes are TRBV28 and TRBJ1-2; the match to TRBD1 covers 8 bases. The CDR3 consists of 15 residues. J was trimmed by 6 bases and V by 5 bases; bases with no gene match: 11. Germline assignment: CDR1 MDHEN and CDR2 SYDVKM. In nucleotides, the CDR3 is TGTGCCAGCAGTCAGCAGGGGGCGCTTGGCCATGGCTACACCTTC. This encodes CASSQQGALGHGYTF.